These 14 T cell receptor delta chains were all obtained from the same sample, sequenced in a study of DNA immune sequencing with unique molecular identifiers. Primers for all 8 TRDV and 4 TRDJ genes amplified genomic DNA in 32-plex. Adapter PCR followed 3 barcoding PCR cycles that attached a 12-nucleotide UMI. TCRdb processed the multiplex PCR reads again with the CATT caller. The table lists 4,000 to 6,000 delta-chain clones, roughly a tenth of them singletons, with around half in the top ten. Sequencing was performed on gamma-delta T cells enriched from blood buffy coat, or unenriched PBMCs (not recorded which). These receptors came from a human donor in good health.

This clone was recorded at least ten times. The chain has TRAV29/DV5 and TRDJ1, with 9 bases fitting TRDD3. The J gene comes from matching the DNA to germline here; TCRdb lacks it. The CDR3 sequence is 19 residues long. J was trimmed by 3 bases and V by 0 bases; bases with no gene match: 18. Germline V lookup: CDR1 NSMFDY, CDR2 ISSIKDK. The CDR3, as DNA: TGTGCAGCAAGCGTCAATCTCCTGGGGATACGCCTCGGATCCGATAAACTCATCTTT. Translating gives CAASVNLLGIRLGSDKLIF.

This clone was found a few times. The CDR3 reads CALPSILAGAKGTDKLIF. DNA of the CDR3: TGTGCTCTGCCATCAATCCTTGCTGGGGCCAAGGGCACCGATAAACTCATCTTT. No V gene was called here, but the J gene is TRDJ1; the table's TRDD3 call for D was not verified on the DNA. This CDR3 comprises 18 residues.

This clone was seen more than once but under ten times. A far larger clone lies a single base away; this is likely a read error. Other DNA sequences from this sample encode an identical CDR3 as well. This chain uses TRDV2 with TRDJ1, with 11 bases lining up with TRDD3. Germline CDR1 GEAIGNYY, CDR2 EKD. This CDR3 is built from 17 residues. The V gene end was trimmed by 3 bases and the J gene end by 0 bases; junction bases not matched to a gene: 8. CDR3 sequence reads: CACDSLMGDTDTDKLIF. DNA for the CDR3: TGTGCCTGTGACTCCCTGATGGGGGATACGGACACCGATAAACTCATCTTT.

There are a few counts of this clone. A far larger clone is off by one base, so a read error is likely. The identical CDR3 is also encoded by other nucleotide sequences in the sample. V is TRDV2 and J is TRDJ1; 8 bases fit TRDD3. Germline V gene sequence: CDR1 GEAIGNYY, CDR2 EKD. The CDR3 is made up of 20 amino acids. Unmatched junction bases numbered 17, after V lost 0 bases and J lost 0 bases. Here the CDR3 DNA reads TGTGCCTGTGACACCTTGAGGGTTTCTGGGGGACACGAGTACACCGATAAACTCATCTTT. Residues: CACDTLRVSGGHEYTDKLIF.

As concerns this clone: This DNA's translation differs at residue 9 from TCRdb's protein, which comes from a much larger clone; a read error is likely, and the protein shown is translated from the DNA. This sequence joins TRDV2 and TRDJ3; tentative D call: TRDD3 (5 bases). Per the germline V gene, CDR1 is GEAIGNYY and CDR2 is EKD. The V end was cut by 1 base, the J end by 0 bases, with 15 bases between. CDR3 length: 19 residues. CDR3 in amino acids: CACDTGGLLSSWDTRQMFF. Here the CDR3 DNA reads TGTGCCTGTGACACGGGGGGGCTACTGAGCTCCTGGGACACCCGACAGATGTTTTTC.

The J gene is TRDJ1, the V gene TRDV1; 9 nucleotides line up with TRDD2. The CDR3 has 19 residues. Germline V gene data show CDR1 as TSWWSYY and CDR2 as QGS. V lost 3 bases to trimming and J lost 5 bases; unmatched junction nucleotides: 19. DNA of the CDR3: TGTGCTCTTGGGGACGACCTTCCTACAGTGAGGGATACTATGGATAAACTCATCTTT. Amino acid sequence: CALGDDLPTVRDTMDKLIF.

Concerning this clone: A far larger clone is just one base off, so this is likely a read error. The same CDR3 is also encoded by other DNA sequences in this sample. V gene TRDV2 combines with J gene TRDJ1; possible D gene TRDD2, 6 bases. V lost 3 bases to trimming and J lost 0 bases, with 16 bases between them. Germline values: CDR1 GEAIGNYY, CDR2 EKD. This CDR3 region has 16 residues. This chain's CDR3 is CACDPSDRKYTDKLIF. The CDR3 DNA is TGTGCCTGTGACCCTTCCGATCGGAAGTACACCGATAAACTCATCTTT.

The rearrangement uses TRDV1 and TRDJ1; 12 nucleotides match TRDD3. TCRdb carries no J gene annotation; the J gene was assigned here by matching the DNA with germline. This CDR3 region has 23 residues. Germline V gene sequence: CDR1 TSWWSYY, CDR2 QGS. V was clipped by 5 bases and J by 1 base; unmatched bases: 26. CDR3 coding DNA: TGTGCTCTTGGGTCCCCAACGCCCTACTCCCAGGGTGTACTGGGGGATACCACCGATAAACTCATCTTT. Residues: CALGSPTPYSQGVLGDTTDKLIF.

Concerning this clone: The DNA is left out, because the CDR3 cannot be placed on it with certainty; the CDR3 is given as TCRdb lists it. The J gene call is TRDJ1, but no V gene call exists; TRDD3 is taken as the D call from the table, unchecked against the DNA. Ends included, the CDR3 has 31 residues. The CDR3 region is CARMGKSVRGCRDVFLCSYSWGIRGTDKLIF.

Concerning this clone itself: The likely explanation is a read error, given a far larger clone one base away. The chain carries TRDV1 and TRDJ1, with TRDD3 matching over 11 bases. TCRdb is silent on the J gene; assignment here came from matching the DNA to germline. Germline CDR1 is TSWWSYY and CDR2 is QGS. The CDR3 runs 29 residues. The ends lost 7 bases at V and 0 bases at J; junction bases unmatched: 46. The CDR3 reads CALAKIGNSLNWGIGGGYRRRGNTDKLIF. CDR3 nucleotide sequence: TGTGCTCTTGCGAAAATAGGCAATAGCTTGAACTGGGGGATAGGAGGAGGATACCGTCGACGGGGGAACACCGATAAACTCATCTTT.

The genes are TRDV1 and TRDJ1; D is ambiguous. TCRdb records no J gene; here it was assigned by comparing the DNA to germline. V shed 2 bases and J shed 0 bases, with 19 bases lying between them. The CDR3 length is 18 residues. From germline, CDR1 is TSWWSYY and CDR2 QGS. The CDR3 nucleotides read TGTGCTCTTGGGGAAGCGGCCCCCTTTATCCCCAACACCGATAAACTCATCTTT. Residues: CALGEAAPFIPNTDKLIF.

With regard to this clone: The protein that TCRdb holds for this DNA derives from a much larger clone and differs from the translated DNA at residue 13, which likely indicates a read error; the protein shown here is translated from the DNA. The genes are TRDV2 and TRDJ3; D perhaps matches TRDD3 (5 bases). The CDR3 contains 19 residues. The germline CDR1 and CDR2 sequences are GEAIGNYY and EKD. CDR3: CACDTGGLRSSWETRQMFF. Written as DNA, the CDR3 is TGTGCCTGTGACACGGGGGGGCTACGGAGCTCCTGGGAAACCCGACAGATGTTTTTC.

Points on this clone: A far larger clone is one base from this, pointing to a likely read error. The sample carries other DNA sequences with the same CDR3. The chain joins TRDV2 to TRDJ1, with 11 bases that match TRDD3. This CDR3 is 19 amino acids long. With V trimmed by 4 bases and J by 0 bases, 15 bases remained unmatched. The germline gives CDR1 GEAIGNYY, CDR2 EKD. This CDR3 is CACDTLKAGGYPDTDKLIF. In nucleotides, the CDR3 is TGTGCCTGTGATACCCTTAAAGCTGGGGGATACCCGGACACCGATAAACTCATCTTT.

The genes are TRDV1 and TRDJ1; unclear D gene. Here the J gene was assigned by germline matching of the DNA, as TCRdb has none. Trimming stripped 0 bases from V and 4 bases from J, with 21 bases between. The CDR3 contains 18 residues. Germline CDR1 is TSWWSYY and CDR2 is QGS. The CDR3 DNA is TGTGCTCTTGGGGAACTTTATCTCGGTCGTACTCCCCGCGATAAACTCATCTTT. This encodes CALGELYLGRTPRDKLIF.